The entry that follows covers one T cell receptor (beta chain) sequence. The clone's antigen remains unknown. Base qualities are not provided; no much larger clone lies one nucleotide away. The donors were healthy, HIV-negative adults with no recently reported acute infections or vaccinations. Only Caucasian adults living in Nashville, Tennessee, USA were represented among the donors. CD4+ T cells were enriched by magnetic negative selection, after which naive cells were positively selected on CD45RA and the negative fraction was taken as the memory subset. After blood collection by leukapheresis, PBMCs were isolated using Ficoll-Histopaque density gradient centrifugation and then cryopreserved in the vapor phase of liquid nitrogen. Analytical flow cytometry was used to check the purity and quantity of every magnetically sorted T cell population. From each sorted fraction, genomic DNA was isolated and quantified by UV absorbance on a Nanodrop 2000c.

This sample is part of a study of shared clonotypes between healthy human individuals (dated by TCRdb to the early 2020s). For context, the study as a whole: Three men and two women, aged 18 to 49 years, made up the cohort. For each donor, CD4 naive and CD4 memory were each run on three plates, CD8 naive on two plates, and CD8 memory on one plate. The study deeply sequenced blood TCR repertoires of about five healthy adults to estimate repertoire size and the extent of clonotype sharing between individuals. Each donor's leukapheresis produced roughly between roughly 0.85 and 10 billion PBMCs. To increase sequencing depth and limit assay-specific biases, different laboratories used diverse techniques to prepare libraries and sequence TCR repertoires.

Trimming leaves V shorter by 4 bases and J shorter by 4 bases, with the junction holding 7 bases beyond the gene matches. The germline V gene encodes CDR1 SSHAT and CDR2 FNYEAQ (reference sequence). CDR3 length: 16 amino acids, cysteine to phenylalanine. The CDR3 DNA has 48 bases and is translated from base 1. What the work shows at the level of the full study, not this receptor alone: Pairwise subsampling led to the expectation that sequencing depth would affect the degree of clonotype sharing among donors. Naive subsets generally had larger estimated clonotype richness than memory subsets did. Incomplete sequencing was indicated by rarefaction of sorted-subset datasets, despite the large sequencing depth. Sampling was restricted to blood, and TCR repertoires in tissue are likely to differ from TCR repertoires in blood. Compared with non-shared clonotypes, the clonotypes found in all four sorted-subset donors had higher generation probabilities. The genetic and exposure-history diversity represented was limited by the small number of donors. Across several donors, roughly 5% of naive CD4, roughly 3.3% of naive CD8, roughly 2.2% of memory CD4, and about 0.4% of memory CD8 clonotypes were shared.

Using the deep immunoSEQ assay, TCR CDR3 regions were amplified from genomic DNA by multiplex PCR. For each cell subset, the extracted genomic DNA was distributed evenly across all wells of several immunoSEQ 96-well plates, and each plate served as one replicate. For sorted subsets, each replicate PCR was loaded with roughly 200 ng genomic DNA, equivalent to 30,000 or so T cell genomes. Purified libraries were quantified with a Qubit 3.0 fluorometer, sized on a Bioanalyzer 2100, and re-quantified with the KAPA Library Quantification kit. A separate single-read 150-cycle Illumina NextSeq 550 flow cell was used to sequence each immunoSEQ 96-well plate. The paper's data handling went like this. The immunoSEQ output contained only junctional sequences without quality scores, so filtering could not match that applied to full-length reads. To assign V/J genes and CDR3, sequences were annotated using PyIR, a Python wrapper for IgBLAST v1.9, with IMGT germline references. Any read was removed if the V/J assignment was weak (E-value above 1e-6), the CDR3 was missing, or the read contained stop codons, out-of-frame junctions, or ambiguous translated residues. A V3J clonotype was defined by an identical inferred V gene, J gene, and CDR3 amino acid sequence. Percentage overlap between repertoires was computed as shared unique clonotypes divided by the size of the smaller repertoire. Three approaches were used to assess repertoire richness: RTK rarefaction, the Chao1 estimator, and Recon v2.1 estimates of unobserved clonotypes. OLGA was used to compute generation probabilities for all TCRbeta clonotypes that the gDNA method yielded from four donors. The immuneACCESS repertoire file appears here via TCRdb, limited to in-frame rearrangements. These files lack a portion of the clones; in checked studies, under half of the deficit traces to unresolved V genes, and the cause of the others is not known. The V and J calls and the clone size are those of that table, but D and trimming were determined from the DNA. In this sample the table shows 1 million to 1.3 million clones, about four fifths of which occur a single time. The top ten clonotypes cover 0.55% to 0.7% of the sample.

Sample: memory CD4+ T cells from PBMCs. This specimen's cell subset or site label, interpreted: CD45RA-negative fraction. The TCR comes from a man aged 18 to 30 in good health. Some clones in this sample may be carry-over from other donors' samples. The sequence joins TRBV7-7 to TRBJ2-5; the junction holds 12 bases that match TRBD2. CDR3 loop: CASSSTSGSWGETQYF. The nucleotide sequence is given as TGTGCCAGCAGCTCGACTAGCGGGAGTTGGGGAGAGACCCAGTACTTC.